Shown below are 8 T cell receptor beta chains from a single sample sequenced in a study of cytomegalovirus exposure and HLA in healthy donors (dated by TCRdb to the late 2010s). The protocol used for the library was the immunoSEQ multiplex PCR assay. A mixture of 60 forward primers for TCR Vbeta segments and 13 reverse primers for TCR Jbeta segments was used in the multiplex PCR. What TCRdb holds here is the immuneACCESS table cut down to in-frame rearrangements. Part of the clones is not present; checked against another copy, under half of the missing clones reflect an unresolved V gene, and the others are unexplained. The sample table records 150,000 to 200,000 clones; approximately 84% of these occur just once. The ten largest account for around 0.21% of the sample. The source material was PBMCs. These receptors were obtained from a girl under three years old in good health and CMV-seronegative.

Written as DNA, the CDR3 is TGCGCCAGCAGCTTGTCCAGCGGGAGCCAAGAGACCCAGTACTTC. It yields the protein CASSLSSGSQETQYF. The chain has TRBV5-1 and TRBJ2-5; 8 nucleotides agree with TRBD2. Germline loops: CDR1 SGHRS, CDR2 YFSETQ. The CDR3 covers 15 residues. With 1 base clipped from V and 1 base from J, the junction kept 3 bases outside the gene matches.

In its sample, this clone was seen once. The rearrangement joins TRBV9 to TRBJ2-5; 10 bases match TRBD2. V lost 0 bases, J lost 5 bases, and 13 bases stayed unmatched. The CDR3 is 18 amino acids. Germline V CDR1 and CDR2: SGDLS, YYNGEE. The CDR3 bases are TGTGCCAGCAGCGTAGATATCGCTAGCGGGAGACGTGGCGAGACCCAGTACTTC. This sequence encodes CASSVDIASGRRGETQYF. The variable domain in full, completed from reference TRBV9 and TRBJ2-5, reads DSGVTQTPKHLITATGQRVTLRCSPRSGDLSVYWYQQSLDQGLQFLIQYYNGEERAKGNILERFSAQQFPDLHSELNLSSLELGDSALYFCASSVDIASGRRGETQYFGPGTRLLVL.

This chain's CDR3 is CATNDGRVNEKLFF. CDR3 bases: TGTGCCACCAATGACGGCAGGGTTAATGAAAAACTGTTTTTT. The rearrangement links TRBV15 to TRBJ1-4, with D possibly being TRBD1 (5 bases). There are 14 residues in the CDR3. With 7 bases removed from V and 4 bases from J, the gap between germline ends came to 13 bases. Germline CDR1 reads LNHNV; CDR2 reads YYDKDF (reference sequence).

The chain combines TRBV15 with TRBJ2-5, with 9 bases fitting TRBD2. The CDR3 length is 15 residues. With V trimmed by 6 bases and J by 2 bases, 7 bases remained unmatched. CDR1 LNHNV and CDR2 YYDKDF come from the germline V gene (reference sequence). In DNA, the CDR3 is TGTGCCACCAGTCTAAGCGGGGGGCGGCAAGAGACCCAGTACTTC. Its translation is CATSLSGGRQETQYF.

V is TRBV30 and J is TRBJ2-1; 8 bases are a match to TRBD2. The CDR3 is made up of 16 amino acids. Per the germline V gene, CDR1 is GTSNPN and CDR2 is SVGIG (reference sequence). After removal of 2 bases from V and 4 bases from J, the junction contained 10 bases not matched to a gene. The CDR3 sequence is CAWSPRGGELYNEQFF. The CDR3 DNA reads as TGTGCCTGGAGTCCTCGGGGGGGGGAACTTTACAATGAGCAGTTCTTC.

The chain links TRBV7-3 to TRBJ2-1; TRBD2 matches at 14 bases. V lost 4 bases, J lost 9 bases, and 8 bases stayed unmatched. CDR3 size: 16 residues. The germline CDR1 and CDR2 sequences are SGHTA and FQGTGA. The DNA for the CDR3 is TGTGCCAGCAGCTCCCGACTAGCGGGAGGGCTGGGTGAGCAGTTCTTC. Translation gives CASSSRLAGGLGEQFF.

This clone was recorded once. This sequence joins TRBV9 and TRBJ2-1; a weak D match, TRBD2 (5 bases). Germline V gene data show CDR1 as SGDLS and CDR2 as YYNGEE. Deletions cut 2 bases from V and 2 bases from J, with 17 bases between. The CDR3 length is 17 residues. CDR3 DNA: TGTGCCAGCAGCGTGGCCTCCCGTCCTAGCCCCTACAATGAGCAGTTCTTC. This gives the protein CASSVASRPSPYNEQFF.

This rearrangement joins TRBV6-5 to TRBJ2-7, with D possibly matching TRBD1 (6 bases). CDR3 length: 16 amino acids. CDR1 and CDR2 (germline): MNHEY, SVGAGI. V lost 0 bases, J lost 4 bases, and 16 bases lay in between. The CDR3 loop reads CASSYSLGTTIYEQYF. The CDR3 DNA follows: TGTGCCAGCAGTTACTCACTCGGGACAACGATTTACGAGCAGTACTTC.